The 20 T cell receptor beta chains listed next were all sequenced from one sample in a study of blood T cell repertoires in COVID-19. TCRdb's copy holds only in-frame clones and misses some; the assay was immunoSEQ multiplex PCR. The sample shows around 100,000 clones, about nine tenths of them seen only once. Material for sequencing was peripheral blood. The receptors were gathered from a man in his fifties or sixties with acute or convalescent COVID-19.

The chain couples TRBV24-1 to TRBJ2-1; TRBD2 matches 7 bases. Germline CDR1 is KGHDR and CDR2 is SFDVKD. The trim removed 4 bases at V and 0 bases at J, leaving 5 bases unmatched. The CDR3 contains 16 residues. Here the CDR3 reads CATSDQGGSSYNEQFF. The DNA for the CDR3 is TGTGCCACCAGTGACCAGGGAGGGAGCTCCTACAATGAGCAGTTCTTC.

The V gene is TRBV24-1, the J gene TRBJ2-7; 7 positions match TRBD2. The V segment lost 8 bases and the J segment 3 bases; nucleotides outside the gene matches: 9. Germline V gene lookup returns CDR1 KGHDR and CDR2 SFDVKD. CDR3 length equals 14 residues. For the CDR3, the DNA is TGTGCCACCACCCCTCCCGCTAGCGGCTACGAGCAGTACTTC. This codes for CATTPPASGYEQYF.

This clone was recorded only once. The chain is built from TRBV9 and TRBJ2-7; 11 nucleotides agree with TRBD2. Per germline, CDR1 SGDLS and CDR2 YYNGEE. The trim removed 4 bases at V and 7 bases at J, leaving 16 bases unmatched. The CDR3 length is 17 residues. DNA for the CDR3: TGTGCCAGCAGCACCCTCGGACTAGCGGGCCCCCTAGGGGAGCAGTACTTC. It codes for CASSTLGLAGPLGEQYF.

The chain employs TRBV18 and TRBJ1-3, with 8 bases identical to TRBD1. The CDR3 totals 17 residues. V was clipped by 1 base and J by 0 bases; unmatched bases: 5. Germline CDR1 KGHSH, CDR2 LQKENI. CDR3 sequence: CASSPQGQAISGNTIYF. DNA of the CDR3: TGTGCCAGCTCACCACAGGGACAGGCGATCTCTGGAAACACCATATATTTT.

The V gene is TRBV21-1, the J gene TRBJ2-7; the table gives TRBD1 as D, unverified against the DNA. TRBV21-1 is assigned pseudogene status. The CDR3 has 12 residues. The chain's CDR3 is CARRDREYEQYF. In DNA, the CDR3 is TGTGCCAGGCGGGACAGGGAGTACGAGCAGTACTTC.

The rearrangement links TRBV29-1 to TRBJ2-1; 8 nucleotides match TRBD1. This CDR3 spans 15 amino acids. The V gene end was trimmed by 6 bases and the J gene end by 6 bases; junction bases not matched to a gene: 13. Germline V gives CDR1 SQVTM, CDR2 ANQGSEA. Here the CDR3 DNA reads TGCAGCGTGAACCATCAGGGGGCGCATATCAATGAGCAGTTCTTC. Protein sequence: CSVNHQGAHINEQFF.

The chain links TRBV11-3 to TRBJ2-1, with 9 positions matching TRBD2. The germline CDR1 and CDR2 sequences are SGHNT and YENEEA. CDR3 size: 13 residues. Losses at the gene ends were 5 bases for V and 14 bases for J; bases not matched to a gene: 10. Written as DNA, the CDR3 is TGTGCCAGCAGCCGTTCAAGGACTAGCGAAGAGTTCTTC. Its translation: CASSRSRTSEEFF.

This clone has just a few counts. The DNA of the CDR3 is TGTGCCAGCAGCTTCGTGGAACTAGCGATAACAGATACGCAGTATTTT. It is translated as CASSFVELAITDTQYF. This sequence joins TRBV11-3 and TRBJ2-3; 7 positions match TRBD2. CDR1 and CDR2 (germline): SGHNT, YENEEA. The junction had 9 bases not matched to a gene; V was cut back by 3 bases and J by 3 bases. This CDR3 has 16 residues.

The rearrangement joins TRBV19 to TRBJ2-5, with D possibly being TRBD2 (6 bases). Deletions cut 1 base from V and 5 bases from J, with 11 bases between. This CDR3 has 14 residues. The germline CDR1 and CDR2 sequences are LNHDA and SQIVND (reference sequence). Written as DNA, the CDR3 is TGTGCCAGTAGTATAGGAGGACTATTGGAGACCCAGTACTTC. This translates into CASSIGGLLETQYF. The full variable domain, its missing parts supplied by reference TRBV19 and TRBJ2-5, is DGGITQSPKYLFRKEGQNVTLSCEQNLNHDAMYWYRQDPGQGLRLIYYSQIVNDFQKGDIAEGYSVSREKKESFPLTVTSAQKNPTAFYLCASSIGGLLETQYFGPGTRLLVL.

This clone appeared once. The V gene is TRBV6-5, the J gene TRBJ2-7; a weak D match, TRBD2 (5 bases). Germline V gene data show CDR1 as MNHEY and CDR2 as SVGAGI. V lost 9 bases, J lost 5 bases, and 17 bases lay in between. CDR3 length: 13 residues. CDR3 protein: CASRGSGRDEQYF. As DNA, the CDR3 is TGTGCCAGTCGAGGGTCTGGAAGGGACGAGCAGTACTTC.

The gene calls are TRBV5-1 and TRBJ2-1; D remains unclear. Germline CDR1 is SGHRS and CDR2 is YFSETQ. The ends were cut back, 0 bases at V and 4 bases at J, with 14 bases in the middle. This CDR3 spans 16 amino acids. The CDR3 region is CASSLGGSRVYNEQFF. DNA of the CDR3: TGCGCCAGCAGCTTGGGCGGTAGCCGGGTATACAATGAGCAGTTCTTC.

This sequence joins TRBV5-5 and TRBJ2-1; TRBD1 matches 9 bases. Trimming at V came to 6 bases and at J to 4 bases, leaving 17 bases not matched to a gene. CDR3 size: 18 residues. Germline V gene lookup returns CDR1 SGHKS and CDR2 YYEKEE (reference sequence). The CDR3 DNA is TGTGCCAGCACGCCTGCGGGACAGGGCCTGGGGTGGTACAATGAGCAGTTCTTC. It encodes CASTPAGQGLGWYNEQFF.

The rearrangement links TRBV18 to TRBJ2-3; D is possibly TRBD2 (5 bases). V was cut by 3 bases and J by 6 bases, with 10 bases left in between. The CDR3 spans 13 residues. CDR1 KGHSH and CDR2 LQKENI come from the germline V gene. CDR3 in amino acids: CASSPALVDTQYF. The DNA of the CDR3 is TGTGCCAGCTCACCTGCACTAGTGGATACGCAGTATTTT.

The rearrangement links TRBV7-2 to TRBJ1-2; D is undetermined. The germline CDR1 and CDR2 sequences are SGHTA and FQGNSA. The CDR3 extends over 12 amino acids. V was cut by 0 bases and J by 4 bases, with 3 bases left in between. The CDR3 bases are TGTGCCAGCAGCTTAGCCATCTATGGCTACACCTTC. Protein sequence: CASSLAIYGYTF.

The gene calls are TRBV3-1 (or the pseudogene TRBV3-2) and TRBJ2-7, with 9 bases fitting TRBD1. CDR3 size: 14 residues. Trimming cost V 3 bases and J 3 bases; bases outside gene matches: 3. Germline V gene data show CDR1 as LGHDT and CDR2 as YNNKEL (reference sequence). The CDR3 sequence: CASSHRTGVYEQYF. In DNA form, the CDR3 reads TGTGCCAGCAGCCATCGGACAGGGGTCTACGAGCAGTACTTC.

The chain is built from TRBV5-5 and TRBJ1-1; TRBD1 matches 9 bases. CDR3 size: 17 residues. Germline V CDR1 and CDR2: SGHKS, YYEKEE (reference sequence). Germline trimming cut 4 bases from V and 5 bases from J; bases unmatched to any gene: 15. CDR3 region: CASSRRPGQGSMTEAFF. The CDR3 region has the DNA TGTGCCAGCAGCCGGAGACCGGGACAGGGTAGTATGACTGAAGCTTTCTTT.

This clone occurred once. This chain links TRBV30 with TRBJ1-2; a possible D gene is TRBD1 (6 bases). The CDR3 is 10 amino acids. CDR1 and CDR2 (germline): GTSNPN, SVGIG (reference sequence). In nucleotides, the CDR3 is TGTGCAAGCCAGGGGTATGGCTACACCTTC. This gives the protein CASQGYGYTF.

V and J are TRBV19 and TRBJ2-1, with 10 nucleotides matching TRBD2. This CDR3 is built from 16 residues. In germline, CDR1 is LNHDA, CDR2 SQIVND (reference sequence). V dropped 3 bases and J dropped 3; count of bases not matched to a gene: 5. The DNA of the CDR3 is TGTGCCAGTAGTATCCCCGGACTAGCGGTCTACAATGAGCAGTTCTTC. This sequence encodes CASSIPGLAVYNEQFF.

This clone was recorded only once. The chain uses TRBV19 and TRBJ1-5, with unresolved D. CDR3 length equals 16 residues. V was clipped by 2 bases and J by 6 bases, with 17 bases between them. Germline V gene lookup returns CDR1 LNHDA and CDR2 SQIVND (reference sequence). The CDR3 DNA follows: TGTGCCAGTAGTATATTAGAGGGAAGGGTAGGTCAGCCCCAGCATTTT. Its translation is CASSILEGRVGQPQHF.

Here the CDR3 DNA reads TGTGCCAGCAGTGCCACCCGGAACTATGGCTACACCTTC. Translation: CASSATRNYGYTF. V gene TRBV2 combines with J gene TRBJ1-2; D remains ambiguous. The CDR3 loop spans 13 amino acids. CDR1 is SNHLY, CDR2 FYNNEI, per germline. V lost 4 bases and J 2 bases, leaving 8 bases between the germline ends.